What follows are 16 T cell receptor beta chains derived from one specimen sequenced in a study of CD8+ T cells in alopecia areata. RNA extraction and reverse transcription yielded cDNA as sequencing template. Assay used: immunoSEQ multiplex PCR; TCRdb lists only in-frame clones, some missing. The sample includes 140,000 to 150,000 clones, around 87% of them seen just once. The source was CD8+ T cells sorted from blood, collected at week 0. These receptors were collected from a human donor with alopecia areata.

In its sample, this clone was seen once. The V and J genes are TRBV29-1 and TRBJ2-7; D is unclear. Germline values: CDR1 SQVTM, CDR2 ANQGSEA. V lost 6 bases to trimming and J lost 2 bases, with 23 bases between them. The CDR3 length is 16 residues. CDR3 bases: TGCAGCGTCGTAATGTGGGGTGACGAGTCCCCCTACGAGCAGTACTTC. Protein: CSVVMWGDESPYEQYF.

This clone has only one observation. The chain combines TRBV13 with TRBJ1-5, with TRBD1 matching 7 bases. The CDR3 extends over 14 amino acids. V gave up 4 bases and J gave up 1 base; unmatched junction bases: 1. Looked up from germline, CDR1 is PRHDT and CDR2 is FYEKMQ (reference sequence). The CDR3 DNA reads as TGTGCCAGCAGCTCGGGACAGAGCAATCAGCCCCAGCATTTT. Encoded protein: CASSSGQSNQPQHF.

This clone was detected only once. V is TRBV28 and J is TRBJ1-1; 10 bases are shared with TRBD1. The CDR3 has 15 amino acids. Germline values: CDR1 MDHEN, CDR2 SYDVKM. Germline trimming cut 2 bases from V and 6 bases from J; bases unmatched to any gene: 6. CDR3 coding DNA: TGTGCCAGCAGTTTAAACCGGGACAGGGGCCCTGAAGCTTTCTTT. This gives the protein CASSLNRDRGPEAFF.

CDR3 amino acids: CAWSEAGLLRQGEQYF. Here the CDR3 DNA reads TGTGCCTGGAGTGAGGCGGGACTCCTTCGCCAGGGCGAGCAGTACTTC. V usage is TRBV30 and J usage is TRBJ2-7; a weak D match, TRBD2 (6 bases). The CDR3 length is 16 residues. The V end lost 1 base, the J end lost 6 bases, and 22 bases lay between the germline ends. Germline V gene sequence: CDR1 GTSNPN, CDR2 SVGIG (reference sequence). The full variable domain, in which reference TRBV30 and TRBJ2-7 provide the parts outside the CDR3, is SQTIHQWPATLVQPVGSPLSLECTVEGTSNPNLYWYRQAAGRGLQLLFYSVGIGQISSEVPQNLSASRPQDRQFILSSKKLLLSDSGFYLCAWSEAGLLRQGEQYFGPGTRLTVT.

A single count supports this clone. The chain links TRBV7-8 to TRBJ2-3, with 12 bases aligning to TRBD1. Germline CDR1 reads SGHVS; CDR2 reads FQNEAQ. V dropped 3 bases and J dropped 3; count of bases not matched to a gene: 7. The CDR3 contains 17 residues. CDR3 nucleotide sequence: TGTGCCAGCAGCTTTTTCCCGGGACAGGGGGCGACAGATACGCAGTATTTT. Its translation is CASSFFPGQGATDTQYF. The whole variable domain, filled in from reference TRBV7-8 and TRBJ2-3, reads GAGVSQSPRYKVAKRGQDVALRCDPISGHVSLFWYQQALGQGPEFLTYFQNEAQLDKSGLPSDRFFAERPEGSVSTLKIQRTQQEDSAVYLCASSFFPGQGATDTQYFGPGTRLTVL.

In nucleotides, the CDR3 is TGTGCCTGGAGTGGAGACTACAATGAGCAGTTCTTC. Translation gives CAWSGDYNEQFF. The V gene is TRBV30, the J gene TRBJ2-1; D gene unclear. This CDR3 has 12 amino acids. The ends were cut back, 1 base at V and 3 bases at J, with 4 bases in the middle. Germline V gene sequence: CDR1 GTSNPN, CDR2 SVGIG (reference sequence).

The chain uses TRBV29-1 and TRBJ2-2, with 10 bases that match TRBD2. The V and J ends lost 7 bases and 2 bases, in that order; junction bases with no gene match: 13. The germline gives CDR1 SQVTM, CDR2 ANQGSEA. There are 17 residues in the CDR3. The CDR3 coding sequence is TGCAGCGCAAAGATGTCTAGCGGGAGTATTAACACCGGGGAGCTGTTTTTT. Its protein product is CSAKMSSGSINTGELFF.

The chain uses TRBV29-1 and TRBJ2-1; 8 nucleotides match TRBD1. Germline CDR1 reads SQVTM; CDR2 reads ANQGSEA. CDR3 length: 10 residues. V dropped 7 bases and J dropped 14; count of bases not matched to a gene: 7. As DNA, the CDR3 is TGCAGCGGATTCGGACAGGGAGAGTTCTTC. Its translation is CSGFGQGEFF.

The J gene is TRBJ2-2, the V gene TRBV30; 12 nucleotides agree with TRBD2. Germline assignment: CDR1 GTSNPN and CDR2 SVGIG (reference sequence). Germline trimming cut 4 bases from V and 4 bases from J; bases unmatched to any gene: 10. The CDR3 has 17 residues. The CDR3 loop is CAWNDRTSGATTGELFF. CDR3 sequence (DNA): TGTGCCTGGAACGATCGGACTAGCGGGGCGACCACCGGGGAGCTGTTTTTT.

The genes are TRBV11-2 and TRBJ1-1, with TRBD1 matching 7 bases. V shed 7 bases and J 4 bases; nucleotides not matched to a gene: 9. CDR3 length equals 14 residues. Germline values: CDR1 SGHAT, CDR2 FQNNGV. CDR3 in DNA: TGTGCCAGCACCCGACAGGGTTCGGGCACTGAAGCTTTCTTT. This translates into CASTRQGSGTEAFF.

J is TRBJ2-1 and V is TRBV29-1; 7 positions match TRBD1. The CDR3 has 13 amino acids. The germline V gene has CDR1 SQVTM and CDR2 ANQGSEA. The ends lost 6 bases at V and 6 bases at J; junction bases unmatched: 8. As DNA, the CDR3 is TGCAGCGTGCCACCGGGACAGTTCAATGAGCAGTTCTTC. This gives the protein CSVPPGQFNEQFF.

Written as DNA, the CDR3 is TGCAGCGTTTGGACTAGCGGGAGGTACAATGAGCAGTTCTTC. Translated, it gives CSVWTSGRYNEQFF. The chain carries TRBV29-1 and TRBJ2-1; 14 nucleotides match TRBD2. Germline loops: CDR1 SQVTM, CDR2 ANQGSEA. The length of the CDR3 is 14 residues. V lost 5 bases and J lost 4; bases outside the gene matches: 1.

This chain links TRBV18 with TRBJ2-3, with 9 nucleotides matching TRBD1. This CDR3 region has 14 residues. Looked up from germline, CDR1 is KGHSH and CDR2 is LQKENI. Germline trimming cut 3 bases from V and 8 bases from J; bases unmatched to any gene: 6. This CDR3 is CASSPGQGSGTQYF. The DNA for the CDR3 is TGTGCCAGCTCACCCGGACAGGGGTCTGGTACGCAGTATTTT.

This clone was counted only a few times. The rearrangement uses TRBV29-1 and TRBJ2-7, with 8 bases identical to TRBD1. This CDR3 spans 12 amino acids. Germline trimming cut 5 bases from V and 6 bases from J; bases unmatched to any gene: 6. Germline CDR1 SQVTM, CDR2 ANQGSEA. The CDR3 bases are TGCAGCGTTACGGACAGGGTTGCCGAGCAGTACTTC. It codes for CSVTDRVAEQYF.

V gene TRBV5-1 combines with J gene TRBJ2-2; 13 bases align to TRBD2. Germline assignment: CDR1 SGHRS and CDR2 YFSETQ. The trim removed 4 bases at V and 4 bases at J, leaving 13 bases unmatched. CDR3 size: 19 residues. The CDR3 nucleotides are TGCGCCAGCAGCGTCTATGGACTAGCGGGGGTGGCTATCACCGGGGAGCTGTTTTTT. Translation gives CASSVYGLAGVAITGELFF.

The CDR3 DNA is TGTGCCAGCGGTGGGACCTACAATGAGCAGTTCTTC. This translates into CASGGTYNEQFF. The rearrangement uses TRBV27 and TRBJ2-1; D not certain. This CDR3 spans 12 amino acids. V was cut by 8 bases and J by 2 bases, with 7 bases left in between. Germline CDR1 is MNHEY and CDR2 is SMNVEV (reference sequence).